One and the same sample provided the 31 T cell receptor beta chains below, sequenced in a study of long-term antiretroviral therapy in people with HIV. Survey-level resolution applied to immunoSEQ assay v3.0. Sequenced by immunoSEQ multiplex PCR; TCRdb stores in-frame clones only, minus some. The data hold tens of thousands of clones, with about 85% observed a single time. The sample here was unsorted PBMCs, taken 2.3 years after starting antiretroviral therapy. The receptors were gathered from a man aged 35 to 55 with HIV.

V usage is TRBV4-1 and J usage is TRBJ1-2; TRBD1 might be the D (5 bases). Trimming pared 0 bases from V and 3 bases from J, leaving 14 bases between. The CDR3 length is 16 residues. Germline lookup yields CDR1 MGHRA and CDR2 YSYEKL. The CDR3 region is CASSQDLAGFYYGYTF. The CDR3 DNA reads as TGCGCCAGCAGCCAAGATCTTGCAGGGTTTTACTATGGCTACACCTTC.

The chain couples TRBV11-2 to TRBJ1-4; TRBD1 is a possible D gene (5 bases). Deletions cut 3 bases from V and 0 bases from J, with 11 bases between. Germline V CDR1 and CDR2: SGHAT, FQNNGV. The CDR3 runs to 16 residues. In DNA form, the CDR3 reads TGTGCCAGCAGCTTCCGCCCGGGGGCAACTAATGAAAAACTGTTTTTT. It specifies CASSFRPGATNEKLFF. Looking up the rest from reference TRBV11-2 and TRBJ1-4 gives the full variable domain: EAGVAQSPRYKIIEKRQSVAFWCNPISGHATLYWYQQILGQGPKLLIQFQNNGVVDDSQLPKDRFSAERLKGVDSTLKIQPAKLEDSAVYLCASSFRPGATNEKLFFGSGTQLSVL.

DNA of the CDR3: TGTGCCAGCAGCTTAGCTGCGGACAAGGCGCCCGGGGAGCTGTTTTTT. It specifies CASSLAADKAPGELFF. The chain links TRBV7-9 to TRBJ2-2; weak D call: TRBD1 (5 bases). V was trimmed by 0 bases and J by 6 bases, leaving 14 bases between them. The CDR3 runs to 16 residues. Germline CDR1 reads SEHNR; CDR2 reads FQNEAQ (reference sequence).

The rearrangement uses TRBV6-5 and TRBJ1-1; no firm D call. Trimming removed 6 bases from V and 4 bases from J, with 9 bases in between. Germline CDR1 MNHEY, CDR2 SVGAGI. The CDR3 is 12 amino acids. The CDR3 nucleotides are TGTGCCAGCAGAGACGGTGTCACTGAAGCTTTCTTT. The encoded protein is CASRDGVTEAFF.

V gene TRBV9 combines with J gene TRBJ1-4; TRBD1 is a possible D gene (5 bases). Between the trimmed V and J ends, which lost 4 bases and 4 bases, there was a span of 11 bases. The CDR3 is 14 residues long. CDR1 is SGDLS, CDR2 YYNGEE, per germline. Here the CDR3 reads CASSYRQGNEKLFF. The CDR3 nucleotides read TGTGCCAGCAGCTACAGGCAGGGTAATGAAAAACTGTTTTTT.

The chain combines TRBV6-5 with TRBJ2-7; perhaps TRBD1 as D (6 bases). Trimming cost V 6 bases and J 2 bases, with 17 bases left between them. Per germline, CDR1 MNHEY and CDR2 SVGAGI. CDR3 size: 15 residues. The CDR3 DNA follows: TGTGCCAGCAGCTCCACAGGGCCGGCGCCCTACGAGCAGTACTTC. Translating it yields CASSSTGPAPYEQYF.

The chain has TRBV19 and TRBJ2-4, with D uncertain. Trimming left V 4 bases short and J 12 bases short, with 13 bases between. This CDR3 has 12 amino acids. The germline CDR1 and CDR2 sequences are LNHDA and SQIVND (reference sequence). CDR3 DNA: TGTGCCAGTAGTACCGGGTCCACGCGTCAGTACTTC. Translated, it gives CASSTGSTRQYF.

The count of this clone is one. The J gene is TRBJ2-1, the V gene TRBV6-1; 9 positions agree with TRBD2. Trimming removed 0 bases from V and 8 bases from J; junction bases left unmatched: 11. CDR1 and CDR2 (germline): MNHNS, SASEGT. The CDR3 has 17 amino acids. As DNA, the CDR3 is TGTGCCAGCAGTGAAGCTCTAGCGGGACACCTTGGGGATGAGCAGTTCTTC. It translates to CASSEALAGHLGDEQFF.

The CDR3 sequence is CASSTGQEKSTF. DNA for the CDR3: TGTGCCAGCAGTACTGGACAGGAGAAAAGCACCTTC. The chain combines TRBV6-5 with TRBJ1-2; the match to TRBD1 covers 7 bases. Germline V gene lookup returns CDR1 MNHEY and CDR2 SVGAGI. V was pared by 5 bases and J by 13 bases, with 10 bases of the junction left unmatched. The CDR3 loop spans 12 amino acids.

The V gene is TRBV9, the J gene TRBJ2-7; D is unresolved. Germline CDR1 reads SGDLS; CDR2 reads YYNGEE. Trimming shortened V by 5 bases and J by 0 bases, and 12 bases separated the two germline ends. There are 14 residues in the CDR3. The CDR3 sequence is CASSRAMSSYEQYF. CDR3 nucleotide sequence: TGTGCCAGCAGTAGGGCCATGAGCTCCTACGAGCAGTACTTC.

The chain carries TRBV2 and TRBJ2-3; the D gene is possibly TRBD1 (6 bases). V was pared by 2 bases and J by 1 base, with 10 bases between. The CDR3 loop spans 15 amino acids. In germline, CDR1 is SNHLY, CDR2 FYNNEI. The CDR3 bases are TGTGCCAGCAGTGAAACAGGGTGGGGCACAGATACGCAGTATTTT. Its translation: CASSETGWGTDTQYF.

The CDR3, as DNA: TGCGCCAGCAGCTTGGATCCGGACAGGGGGAAGAGTGAGCAGTTCTTC. It encodes CASSLDPDRGKSEQFF. This chain links TRBV5-1 with TRBJ2-1; the match to TRBD1 covers 10 bases. V dropped 0 bases and J dropped 9; count of bases not matched to a gene: 9. Germline V gene sequence: CDR1 SGHRS, CDR2 YFSETQ. CDR3 length: 16 residues.

The J gene is TRBJ2-1, the V gene TRBV9; D ambiguous. Germline V lookup: CDR1 SGDLS, CDR2 YYNGEE. The CDR3 has 13 amino acids. V shed 3 bases and J shed 9 bases, with 13 bases lying between them. This CDR3 reads CASSAPGWSEQFF. CDR3 coding DNA: TGTGCCAGCAGCGCCCCTGGGTGGAGTGAGCAGTTCTTC.

The V call is TRBV5-1, the J call TRBJ1-2; the D gene is possibly TRBD1 (6 bases). Looked up from germline, CDR1 is SGHRS and CDR2 is YFSETQ. The germline V and J ends were trimmed by 4 bases and 5 bases, with 21 bases remaining between them. The CDR3 sequence is 16 residues long. The CDR3 nucleotides are TGCGCCAGCAGCGCGGACCCCCAGAGGGGGTCGTATGGCTACACCTTC. It yields the protein CASSADPQRGSYGYTF. The complete variable domain, with remaining parts taken from reference TRBV5-1 and TRBJ1-2, reads KAGVTQTPRYLIKTRGQQVTLSCSPISGHRSVSWYQQTPGQGLQFLFEYFSETQRNKGNFPGRFSGRQFSNSRSEMNVSTLELGDSALYLCASSADPQRGSYGYTFGSGTRLTVV.

Here the CDR3 DNA reads TGTGCCAGCAGTGTGACTAGCGGGGGGCCAGGAGCCTACGAGCAGTACTTC. This encodes CASSVTSGGPGAYEQYF. The chain recombines TRBV27 with TRBJ2-7; 13 bases are shared with TRBD2. In germline, CDR1 is MNHEY, CDR2 SMNVEV (reference sequence). Trimming cost V 5 bases and J 2 bases; bases outside gene matches: 9. CDR3 length: 17 residues.

The chain has TRBV5-1 and TRBJ1-1, with a weak D call TRBD1 (5 bases). The V end lost 5 bases, the J end lost 1 base, and 15 bases lay between the germline ends. This CDR3 is built from 15 residues. In germline, CDR1 is SGHRS, CDR2 YFSETQ. The CDR3 region has the DNA TGCGCCAGCAGGCGGTCCGGGACGGCGAACACTGAAGCTTTCTTT. Protein sequence: CASRRSGTANTEAFF.

The gene calls are TRBV4-1 and TRBJ2-1; the D gene is possibly TRBD2 (5 bases). CDR3 length: 14 amino acids. Germline V CDR1 and CDR2: MGHRA, YSYEKL. Between the trimmed V and J ends, which lost 4 bases and 6 bases, there was a span of 13 bases. CDR3 sequence reads: CASSPLDLGNEQFF. The DNA of the CDR3 is TGCGCCAGCAGCCCTTTGGACTTGGGCAATGAGCAGTTCTTC.

The chain carries TRBV5-1 and TRBJ2-6; perhaps TRBD2 as D (5 bases). CDR3 length equals 19 residues. Germline V CDR1 and CDR2: SGHRS, YFSETQ. V lost 2 bases to trimming and J lost 0 bases, with 18 bases between them. The CDR3 spells CASSFPAGEGFSGANVLTF. For the CDR3, the DNA is TGCGCCAGCAGCTTTCCGGCCGGGGAAGGGTTCTCTGGGGCCAACGTCCTGACTTTC. The full variable domain, with the rest looked up from reference TRBV5-1 and TRBJ2-6, is KAGVTQTPRYLIKTRGQQVTLSCSPISGHRSVSWYQQTPGQGLQFLFEYFSETQRNKGNFPGRFSGRQFSNSRSEMNVSTLELGDSALYLCASSFPAGEGFSGANVLTFGAGSRLTVL.

The rearrangement uses TRBV15 and TRBJ1-5; the D is unclear. There are 16 residues in the CDR3. Germline loops: CDR1 LNHNV, CDR2 YYDKDF (reference sequence). The V and J ends lost 1 base and 4 bases respectively, with 14 bases between them. CDR3 coding DNA: TGTGCCACCAGCAGAGGGATTGTGGACGAAAATCAGCCCCAGCATTTT. This codes for CATSRGIVDENQPQHF.

The rearrangement uses TRBV5-1 and TRBJ2-2, with 14 bases lining up with TRBD2. Germline V gene data show CDR1 as SGHRS and CDR2 as YFSETQ. The CDR3 sequence is 16 residues long. V lost 4 bases to trimming and J lost 4 bases; unmatched junction nucleotides: 3. The DNA for the CDR3 is TGCGCCAGCAGCACGACTAGCGGGAGGGGCACCGGGGAGCTGTTTTTT. Residues: CASSTTSGRGTGELFF.

The chain employs TRBV2 and TRBJ2-7; TRBD1 matches 11 bases. With V trimmed by 7 bases and J by 0 bases, 8 bases remained unmatched. CDR3 size: 16 residues. From germline, CDR1 is SNHLY and CDR2 FYNNEI. The CDR3 loop reads CASIGSGTGGSYEQYF. CDR3 DNA: TGTGCCAGCATTGGCTCCGGGACAGGGGGCTCCTACGAGCAGTACTTC. The variable domain in full, with the rest retrieved from reference TRBV2 and TRBJ2-7, is EPEVTQTPSHQVTQMGQEVILRCVPISNHLYFYWYRQILGQKVEFLVSFYNNEISEKSEIFDDQFSVERPDGSNFTLKIRSTKLEDSAMYFCASIGSGTGGSYEQYFGPGTRLTVT.

The rearrangement uses TRBV6-1 and TRBJ2-2, with D perhaps matching TRBD1 (5 bases). This CDR3 contains 13 residues. Trimming pared 7 bases from V and 3 bases from J, leaving 9 bases between. Germline loops: CDR1 MNHNS, CDR2 SASEGT. The CDR3 reads CASTTDYTGELFF. DNA for the CDR3: TGTGCCAGCACGACAGATTACACCGGGGAGCTGTTTTTT.

The chain has TRBV2 and TRBJ2-4; no firm D call. V gave up 0 bases and J gave up 6 bases, with 6 bases separating them. The CDR3 totals 13 residues. CDR1 is SNHLY and CDR2 is FYNNEI in the germline V gene. CDR3 protein: CASSEAQRNIQYF. The DNA of the CDR3 is TGTGCCAGCAGTGAAGCTCAGAGAAACATTCAGTACTTC.

The V gene is TRBV9, the J gene TRBJ2-7; either TRBD1 or TRBD2 may fit D (5 bases each). The CDR3 runs to 14 residues. Germline loops: CDR1 SGDLS, CDR2 YYNGEE. V was clipped by 3 bases and J by 0 bases, with 10 bases between them. As DNA, the CDR3 is TGTGCCAGCAGCGCGGGGCTAAGCTCCTACGAGCAGTACTTC. It translates to CASSAGLSSYEQYF.

This chain uses TRBV11-2 with TRBJ2-7; 8 nucleotides match TRBD1. V gave up 2 bases and J gave up 0 bases; unmatched junction bases: 9. The germline V gene has CDR1 SGHAT and CDR2 FQNNGV. The CDR3 has 17 residues. The CDR3 protein is CASSLWVGQGFSYEQYF. The CDR3 DNA sequence: TGTGCCAGCAGCTTATGGGTTGGACAGGGTTTCTCCTACGAGCAGTACTTC.

V gene TRBV30 combines with J gene TRBJ2-5, with 8 bases lining up with TRBD1. After removal of 2 bases from V and 5 bases from J, the junction contained 4 bases not matched to a gene. CDR3 size: 13 residues. Germline V gene data show CDR1 as GTSNPN and CDR2 as SVGIG (reference sequence). This CDR3 is CAWSPGGGETQYF. The CDR3 DNA follows: TGTGCCTGGAGTCCAGGGGGCGGGGAGACCCAGTACTTC.

This chain connects TRBV10-3 to TRBJ2-7; no clear D. In germline, CDR1 is ENHRY, CDR2 SYGVKD. The CDR3 extends over 15 amino acids. Trimming removed 3 bases from V and 7 bases from J, with 19 bases in between. The CDR3 nucleotides are TGTGCCATCAGTGATGCAGATAAATTATACGGGGAGCAGTACTTC. Its protein is CAISDADKLYGEQYF.

The chain recombines TRBV2 with TRBJ1-1, with D perhaps matching TRBD1 (6 bases). Trimming removed 6 bases at V and 0 bases at J, with 11 bases between. Germline CDR1 and CDR2: SNHLY and FYNNEI. This CDR3 has 14 residues. For the CDR3, the DNA is TGTGCCAGCAGACGGACAGTCATGAACACTGAAGCTTTCTTT. Translating gives CASRRTVMNTEAFF. Complete variable domain (other parts from reference TRBV2 and TRBJ1-1): EPEVTQTPSHQVTQMGQEVILRCVPISNHLYFYWYRQILGQKVEFLVSFYNNEISEKSEIFDDQFSVERPDGSNFTLKIRSTKLEDSAMYFCASRRTVMNTEAFFGQGTRLTVV.

The V and J genes are TRBV7-9 and TRBJ2-7; TRBD1 matches 7 bases. From germline, CDR1 is SEHNR and CDR2 FQNEAQ (reference sequence). Germline trimming cut 0 bases from V and 2 bases from J; bases unmatched to any gene: 4. The CDR3 sequence is 15 residues long. The DNA for the CDR3 is TGTGCCAGCAGCTTAGCCAGGGGGATTGCCTACGAGCAGTACTTC. As protein: CASSLARGIAYEQYF.

The V gene is TRBV7-6, the J gene TRBJ2-6; the D call may be TRBD1 or TRBD2 (5 bases each). This CDR3 region has 17 residues. The V and J ends lost 3 bases and 0 bases respectively, with 12 bases between them. Germline-derived CDR1 and CDR2 are SGHVS and FNYEAQ. The CDR3 sequence: CASSFGTAVSGANVLTF. In DNA, the CDR3 is TGTGCCAGCAGCTTTGGGACGGCCGTCTCTGGGGCCAACGTCCTGACTTTC.

This chain connects TRBV7-9 to TRBJ2-3, with 9 bases identical to TRBD1. The CDR3 has 17 residues. V was pared by 1 base and J by 1 base, with 6 bases of the junction left unmatched. Germline values: CDR1 SEHNR, CDR2 FQNEAQ (reference sequence). CDR3 nucleotide sequence: TGTGCCAGCAGCTTAGAGGGGACAGGGTTGGGCACAGATACGCAGTATTTT. Translating gives CASSLEGTGLGTDTQYF.